The following is a TCR beta chain sequence with its context. This clone was found a few times. Its target antigen remains unknown. Base qualities are not at hand, and no much larger clone is one base apart. This record comes from a study of cytomegalovirus exposure and HLA in healthy donors (dated by TCRdb to 2016 to 2017). A note on the overall study: According to an earlier analysis of a few hundred of the donors, about 179 million T cells yielded roughly 110 million unique TCR beta sequences and about 300 Gb of sequence data. An early release covering 500 to 750 HLA-typed donors comprised 250 to 350 gigabases of sequencing data and around 80 million unique TCR sequences. Of the roughly 400 genotyped donors, approximately 83% fell in the genetic ancestry cluster associated with self-reported Caucasian donors. The study was designed to test whether signatures of past pathogen exposure could be identified by cataloging public T cell receptors. The study profiled the T cell repertoires of about 640 subjects by immunosequencing and related them to cytomegalovirus serostatus. A separate validation cohort of about 110 different subjects was used in addition to the approximately 700-subject first cohort. To predict cytomegalovirus infection status, the study combined high-throughput TCR immunosequencing, statistical association of individual TCRs with disease status, and machine learning. A later analysis re-examined previously published TCR beta repertoires from 610 or so donors and added high-resolution HLA genotyping to investigate patterns of TCR occurrence. In the later analysis, no new phenotypic data were used to find candidate immune exposures; instead, reliance was placed on TCR beta sequences and their occurrence across donors. An earlier analysis of approximately 630 of the donors applied high-throughput TCR beta sequencing to assess whether each TCR beta V gene segment acted as functional or pseudogenic. Donor age, sex, ethnicity and CMV serostatus were compiled alongside the repertoire data. Genome-wide SNP genotypes for about 65% of the 666 donors were used in a later genetic analysis, which treated that subset as a discovery cohort. Every repertoire in the discovery cohort had been generated on one and the same sequencing platform. HLA typing included class I and class II loci at four-digit resolution. Typing coverage varied by locus: about 620-630 donors for A, B, C, DRB1 and DQB1; roughly 500 for DQA1; around 570 for DPA1; around 450 for DPB1. Roughly five DR-DQ haplotypes were treated as single units for association and clustering because of strong linkage in the cohort. Among roughly 400 genotyped donors of the cohort, an average of about 240,000 unique TCR beta nucleotide sequences was sequenced per donor, of which about 18% were non-productive. The investigation overall reported the following: In a later analysis, most CMV-associated TCR beta chains were found to appear HLA-restricted, with HLA associations seemingly driven largely by CMV exposure. A later genetic analysis associated a missense DCLRE1C variant with V-gene and J-gene trimming of TCR beta chains, and an independent cohort replicated the association. Several of the top co-occurrence clusters appeared to be linked to parvovirus B19, influenza, CMV and Epstein-Barr virus, according to a later analysis. A further reported finding was that TCR beta sequences accurately predicted the HLA-A and HLA-B alleles for most subjects in the first cohort. Three of the identified cytomegalovirus-associated TCR beta chains were confirmed in vitro to be specific for cytomegalovirus antigens. The study gave a list of more than 150 TCR beta chains associated with cytomegalovirus. Because HLA typing was missing for some donors at each locus, association tests included only the typed subset. Compared with equally common non-associated chains, HLA-associated TCR beta chains in a later analysis were more clonally expanded and had lower generation probabilities. Linkage disequilibrium might explain the correlated functional status among segregating V segments, but an unknown experimental factor could not be ruled out. A later genetic analysis reported fewer N-insertions in productive TCRs among donors in an Asian-associated ancestry cluster than the approximately 700-donor mean. Assigning TCR associations to individual alleles was difficult when HLA alleles, especially DR and DQ, strongly co-occurred. While some public TCRs were present in many individuals, most TCR sequences turned up only very rarely across donors. Cytomegalovirus status was reported to be diagnosed by the classifier with high specificity and sensitivity in both the original and validation cohorts. Seventeen rarely observed V segments, including chromosome 9 orphons, were excluded from the earlier analysis of several hundred of the donors because counts were too low. Specific HLA alleles were associated with roughly 17,000 TCR beta sequences at a false discovery rate of 0.05 in a later analysis. According to the authors, the approach could potentially be generalized to other disease states and immunological phenotypes. A group of highly shared sequence variants was considered likely to be a technical artifact of the sequencing pipeline. For the cohort, immune exposure information was limited to CMV serostatus. Presence/absence analyses assumed roughly uniform sequencing depth across donors, an assumption that may not hold. In a later analysis, TCR association rates were found to vary across HLA loci, with the most associated TCRs seen for DRB1 alleles and the fewest for HLA-C alleles. This cohort had only TCR beta chains sequenced, and the lack of alpha or paired-chain data limited which features could be detected. An earlier analysis of around 600 of the donors showed that most TCR beta V segments appeared in productive rearrangements either about 87% or about 30% of the time, which broadly matched IMGT annotations.

Library preparation was by the immunoSEQ multiplex PCR assay. For the multiplex PCR, a mixture combining 60 forward primers for TCR Vbeta segments and 13 reverse primers for TCR Jbeta segments was used. A multiplex PCR assay on genomic DNA amplified the CDR3 region of rearranged TCR beta genes. The Illumina HiSeq System was used to sequence the amplified TCR beta libraries as 87-base-pair reads. Per the original workflow: In a later analysis, 77 million or so unique TCR beta chains were counted across the approximately 640 repertoires, and around 11 million of these chains were shared by at least two donors. To remove PCR and sequencing errors, raw reads were error-corrected and collapsed into unique sequences using a nearest-neighbor algorithm that merged closely related sequences. To assign V, D and J gene segments, CDR3 sequences were aligned to IMGT reference sequences. For a sequence to be retained, at least a six-nucleotide match to both a V gene segment and a J gene segment was required. A rearrangement was called productive if the CDR3 had no stop codons and remained in frame with V and J, and every other rearrangement was called non-productive. CDR3 was defined by IMGT convention, running from the second conserved V-encoded cysteine to the conserved J-encoded phenylalanine. In an earlier analysis of around 640 of the donors, sequences lacking an unambiguous match to a single V gene segment were excluded. In an earlier analysis of several hundred of the donors, a V segment was called functional when productive rearrangements were above 56.7%, and segregating when the standard deviation between donors exceeded 5%. A statistical classification framework was built to diagnose cytomegalovirus status from the catalog of TCR beta chain sequences. In a later analysis, V and J genes were assigned by comparing TCR nucleotide sequences against IMGT/GENE-DB human TR gene sequences. In a later analysis, CDR3 sequences and most-parsimonious VDJ recombination scenarios were assigned using the TCRdist pipeline. In a later analysis, each TCR beta chain was defined by its CDR3 amino acid sequence together with its V-gene family, and reads lacking a unique V-gene family were excluded. In a later analysis, 550 to 650 highly shared, low-generation-probability nucleotide sequences were removed to address suspected cross-contamination and a sequencing artifact. For each public chain, a later analysis derived a clonal expansion index from normalized ranks of inferred template counts within each repertoire. Generation probabilities in a later analysis came from a VDJ recombination model fitted to out-of-frame rearrangements, and those results were checked against IGoR. A later analysis scored TCR-TCR, TCR-HLA and TCR-CMV co-occurrence with hypergeometric tests, applying a repertoire-size bias correction to TCR pairs. To estimate false discovery rates, a later analysis permuted the HLA or CMV assignments 20 times. In a later analysis, co-occurring TCRs were grouped using DBSCAN, with TCRdist sequence similarity added in when clustering inside HLA-allele-positive subsets. Repertoires with fewer than 30,000 or more than 120,000 public chains, plus five repertoires with anomalous nucleotide sharing, were excluded from co-occurrence clustering. Sourced from immuneACCESS, this table was stored by TCRdb with only in-frame sequences that have V and J called. A share of the clones is absent; for the studies checked, an unresolved V gene accounts for under half, and the remainder has no known explanation. V and J calls and clone size are those listed in that table; D and trimming were worked out from the DNA. In this sample the table shows some 240,000 clones, about nine tenths of which occur a single time. Around 1.7% of the sample is held by the ten biggest clonotypes.

The cohort was made up of 500 to 850 healthy bone marrow donors. At the time of sampling, every cohort member was nominally healthy, though immune exposures that went unrecorded were likely present. The donor was CMV seronegative and was included in the group of hundreds of seronegative cohort members. Each donor provided a peripheral blood sample, and peripheral blood mononuclear cells were used for TCR beta sequencing. Genomic DNA extraction from the blood cell samples was performed with the Qiagen DNeasy Blood Extraction Kit. Sequencing input: PBMCs. The clonotype comes from a girl aged 2-10 years in good health and CMV-seronegative.

The nucleotides are TGTGCCAGCAGTGAAGGTCTAGCGGGAGGCGGCGGGGAGCTGTTTTTT. Translated, it gives CASSEGLAGGGGELFF. This receptor chain uses TRBV25-1 and TRBJ2-2; 11 bases in the middle match TRBD2. Clipping removes 2 bases from V and 7 bases from J, with 6 as the unmatched junction base count. The CDR3 goes from the cysteine to the phenylalanine over 16 residues. Only the CDR3 DNA stays, 48 bases, in frame from base 1. CDR1 MGHDK and CDR2 SYGVNS are derived from the germline V gene.